Below, 2 T cell receptor beta chains from the same sample are listed, as sequenced in a study of cytotoxic CD8 clonotypes in ibrutinib-treated CLL. The data were produced by immunoSEQ multiplex PCR, yet TCRdb's version contains in-frame clones alone and is incomplete. The sample lists about 140,000 clones, around 93% seen once, with 10% to 13% in the top ten. The specimen was PBMCs, collected after 12 months of ibrutinib treatment. These receptors all stem from a human donor with chronic lymphocytic leukemia.

V and J are TRBV19 and TRBJ1-2, with D uncertain. V was clipped by 1 base and J by 5 bases, with 11 bases between them. CDR3 size: 14 residues. The germline V gene encodes CDR1 LNHDA and CDR2 SQIVND (reference sequence). Written as DNA, the CDR3 is TGTGCCAGTAGTATAGCATCGGGAAAATATGGCTACACCTTC. This encodes CASSIASGKYGYTF.

The V gene is TRBV28, the J gene TRBJ2-1; 7 bases fit TRBD1. The CDR3 extends over 14 amino acids. Losses at the gene ends were 8 bases for V and 6 bases for J; bases not matched to a gene: 10. Germline V gene data show CDR1 as MDHEN and CDR2 as SYDVKM. This chain's CDR3 is CASDREEKPNEQFF. CDR3 nucleotide sequence: TGTGCCAGCGACAGGGAAGAAAAACCCAATGAGCAGTTCTTC.